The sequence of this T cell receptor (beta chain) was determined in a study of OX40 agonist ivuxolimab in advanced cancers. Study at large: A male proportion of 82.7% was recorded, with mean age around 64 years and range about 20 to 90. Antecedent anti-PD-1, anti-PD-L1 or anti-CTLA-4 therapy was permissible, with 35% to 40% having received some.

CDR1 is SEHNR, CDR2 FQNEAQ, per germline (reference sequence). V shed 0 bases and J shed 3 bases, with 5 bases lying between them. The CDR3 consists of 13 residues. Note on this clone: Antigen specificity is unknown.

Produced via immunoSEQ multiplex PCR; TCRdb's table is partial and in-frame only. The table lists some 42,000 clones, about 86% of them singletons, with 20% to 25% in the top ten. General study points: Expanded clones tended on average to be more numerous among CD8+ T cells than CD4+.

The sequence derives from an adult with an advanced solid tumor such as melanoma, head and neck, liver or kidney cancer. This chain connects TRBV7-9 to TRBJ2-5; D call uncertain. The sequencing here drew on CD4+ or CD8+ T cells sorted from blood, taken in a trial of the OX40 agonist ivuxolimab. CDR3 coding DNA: TGTGCCAGCAGCTTAGCGCGTGAAGAGACCCAGTACTTC. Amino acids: CASSLAREETQYF.